This TCR beta chain is from a study of blood T cells in healthy people across ages. Study observations and caveats: Donor CMV status was unknown, possibly confounding expanded clonotype changes. The recorded TCR beta diversity per million T cells decreased in a roughly linear manner with age.

It was with a sample-barcoded 5' primer and a J-beta primer mix that a second PCR of roughly 7 to 12 cycles was run. One entry per CDR3 protein results from TCRdb running MiXCR on the 5' RACE reads. The sample consists of 1.5 million to 2 million distinct CDR3 sequences, about 35% of them appearing once. This clonotype has only a few counts. The target antigen is unknown. The sample consisted of blood. This receptor was obtained from a woman aged 30 to 39 in good health.

The CDR3 nucleotides are TGTGCCAGCAGCCGCGGTCGATTTAGCACAGATACGCAGTATTTT. This sequence encodes CASSRGRFSTDTQYF. The rearrangement uses TRBV6-5 and TRBJ2-3; D uncertain. CDR3 size: 15 residues. The germline V and J ends were trimmed by 6 bases and 0 bases, with 13 bases remaining between them. Germline loops: CDR1 MNHEY, CDR2 SVGAGI.